The rows below give T cell receptor beta chains drawn from one sample of a study of cytomegalovirus exposure and HLA in healthy donors. Generated by immunoSEQ multiplex PCR, the TCRdb table keeps only in-frame clones and is missing some. Of roughly 150,000 clones detected, more than 75% appear once; the ten largest clones hold approximately 3%. The specimen was PBMCs. These receptors originate from a man aged 18 to 35 in good health and CMV-seronegative. Both conserved end residues are part of each CDR3. The order of the fields is D gene, clone size, V gene, J gene, CDR3 DNA, CDR3 protein. The D gene is left open where the match is weak. Clone size is given for some rows only: seen once, a few or many times, or a class if the clone is expanded.

.	once	TRBV18	TRBJ1-2	TGTGCCAGCTCACCAAGCGAGGCTAACTATGGCTACACCTTC	CASSPSEANYGYTF
TRBD1	.	TRBV2	TRBJ2-7	TGTGCCAGCAGTGATCCGGGACAGGGGGCATCCTACGAGCAGTACTTC	CASSDPGQGASYEQYF
TRBD1	once	TRBV27	TRBJ1-2	TGTGCCAGCAGACAGGGGACATCAGGGACTGGCTACACCTTC	CASRQGTSGTGYTF
.	.	TRBV27	TRBJ1-2	TGTGCCAGCAGTCCACAGGGAGCAGCGAACTATGGCTACACCTTC	CASSPQGAANYGYTF
TRBD1	.	TRBV28	TRBJ2-1	TGTGCCAGCAGTTCACTAGGGGGCTGGAAGAGCTCCTACAATGAGCAGTTCTTC	CASSSLGGWKSSYNEQFF
.	.	TRBV28	TRBJ1-1	TGTGCCAGCATCGGGACTTTGGGTGAAGCTTTCTTT	CASIGTLGEAFF
TRBD1	.	TRBV5-1	TRBJ2-6	TGCGCCAGCAGCAAAACCCCGGGACAGGGGACTGGGGCCAACGTCCTGACTTTC	CASSKTPGQGTGANVLTF
TRBD2	.	TRBV27	TRBJ2-1	TGTGCCAGCAGTTGGGTAGCGGGGGGTGAGCAGTTCTTC	CASSWVAGGEQFF
.	.	TRBV27	TRBJ2-3	TGTGCCAGCAGCGAACTCTTTGGCACAGATACGCAGTATTTT	CASSELFGTDTQYF
.	once	TRBV13	TRBJ1-6	TGTGCCAGCAGCTTATCGGGACTGATCATCGAGGGTAATTCACCCCTCCACTTT	CASSLSGLIIEGNSPLHF
TRBD2	.	TRBV4-1	TRBJ2-1	TGCGCCAGCAGCCGAAGGGGGGAACTAGCGGGGAATGAGCAGTTCTTC	CASSRRGELAGNEQFF
TRBD2	.	TRBV7-2	TRBJ2-7	TGTGCCAGCAGCCGAGGACGGTGGCGGGAGAGCTCCTACGAGCAGTACTTC	CASSRGRWRESSYEQYF
TRBD1	.	TRBV10-2	TRBJ1-5	TGCGCCAGCAGCGACCGGGACAGGGTTATAGCCCAGCATTTT	CASSDRDRVIAQHF
TRBD2	once	TRBV29-1	TRBJ2-5	TGCAGCGTTGTAGAGCTAGCGGGAGACCAAGAGACCCAGTACTTC	CSVVELAGDQETQYF
.	.	TRBV11-2	TRBJ2-4	TGTGCCAGCGGCCTTGATTCCAAAAACATTCAGTACTTC	CASGLDSKNIQYF
TRBD1	.	TRBV5-5	TRBJ1-4	TGTGCCAGCAGCTTGGGCGGGACAGGTGAACAAAAACTGTTTTTT	CASSLGGTGEQKLFF
.	few	TRBV2	TRBJ1-6	TGTGCCAGCAGAGTCCAGGGAATCAATTCACCCCTCCACTTT	CASRVQGINSPLHF
TRBD1	.	TRBV5-6	TRBJ1-2	TGTGCCAGCAGCGGTACCGGGACAGGGAATGGGGTTGACTATGGCTACACCTTC	CASSGTGTGNGVDYGYTF
TRBD2	.	TRBV7-9	TRBJ2-3	TGTGCCAGCAGCTTGGAGCGGGGCGTTACAGATACGCAGTATTTT	CASSLERGVTDTQYF
TRBD2	.	TRBV27	TRBJ2-3	TGTGCCAGCAGTTTCTTGGTAGCGGGGACAGATACGCAGTATTTT	CASSFLVAGTDTQYF
.	.	TRBV4-1	TRBJ2-2	TGCGCCAGCAGCCAAGGGGCAACGAACACCGGGGAGCTGTTTTTT	CASSQGATNTGELFF
.	.	TRBV18	TRBJ1-6	TGTGCCAGCTCACCATGGGCAGGGCCGAATTCACCCCTCCACTTT	CASSPWAGPNSPLHF
TRBD2	.	TRBV27	TRBJ2-2	TGTGCCAGCAGTTTATTTGGGGCGGGGGACACCGGGGAGCTGTTTTTT	CASSLFGAGDTGELFF
.	.	TRBV6-1	TRBJ2-5	TGTGCCAGCAACACGCGGCTAGCCGGCGAGACCCAGTACTTC	CASNTRLAGETQYF
.	.	TRBV2	TRBJ1-4	TGTGCCAGCAGTTCAGGGTTAGAAAAACTGTTTTTT	CASSSGLEKLFF
TRBD2	.	TRBV27	TRBJ2-7	TGTGCCAGCAGTAGGCGGGAGTATAGCGGATACGAGCAGTACTTC	CASSRREYSGYEQYF
.	.	TRBV4-1	TRBJ2-7	TGCGCCAGCAGCCAAGGGTTCGGGGACGAGCAGTACTTC	CASSQGFGDEQYF
.	.	TRBV18	TRBJ1-4	TGTGCCAGCTCACCACAGGGAGGGCCCAATGAAAAACTGTTTTTT	CASSPQGGPNEKLFF